This is a list of T cell receptor beta chains from one sample in a study of T cells in Graves' hyperthyroidism and ophthalmopathy. TCRdb reprocessed the multiplex PCR reads via MiXCR and lists one record per CDR3 protein. The table shows roughly 300,000 distinct CDR3 sequences, with about 25% occurring only once. Source material: blood. Source of these receptors: a man in his forties with Graves' hyperthyroidism that later progressed to Graves' ophthalmopathy. Each CDR3 is given without its conserved first and last residue. D genes are given only for firm matches. The size of a clone is reported for some rows only, either as once, few or many, or as a class for expanded clones.

many	NA	TRBV15	TRBJ1-5	ATSRERLWSSNQPQH
many	NA	TRBV20-1	TRBJ1-1	SARRALNTEAF
many	NA	TRBV19	TRBJ1-2	ASSITQGYGYT
many	NA	TRBV7-7	TRBJ1-2	ASSPLNPQGNYGYT
few	NA	TRBV5-1	TRBJ2-4	ASQKGTSKNIQY
NA	NA	TRBV6-1	TRBJ2-7	ASRAVDGRAYEQY
NA	NA	TRBV20-1	TRBJ1-1	SARQTGTEAF
many	NA	TRBV12-3/TRBV12-4	TRBJ2-7	ASSLEQSYEQY
many	NA	TRBV18	TRBJ2-2	ASSPFASVAGELF
NA	TRBD1	TRBV7-9	TRBJ2-5	ASSSGTGVETQY
many	NA	TRBV9	TRBJ2-5	ASSVAGDVETQY
many	NA	TRBV12-3/TRBV12-4	TRBJ2-2	ASSLSGESTGELF
many	NA	TRBV12-3/TRBV12-4	TRBJ1-2	ASKIDHPNYGYT
many	NA	TRBV7-2	TRBJ1-1	ASSLVAPLNTEAF
NA	NA	TRBV6-2/TRBV6-3	TRBJ2-7	ASKEDYLYEQY